Shown below are 8 T cell receptor beta chains from a single sample sequenced in a study of PD-L1 blockade in urothelial cancer (dated by TCRdb to 2016 to 2017). Receptors were amplified or captured by the immunoSEQ multiplex PCR assay. The table was pulled from immuneACCESS by TCRdb, which kept in-frame rearrangements only. Such tables lose some clones; where checked, under half of the loss comes from unresolved V genes, and the rest has no known cause. This sample is represented by tens of thousands of clones; about four fifths of them were singletons. The ten largest account for 2.5% to 3% of the sample. This sample comprised PBMCs, obtained around atezolizumab (anti-PD-L1) treatment. Every receptor here comes from a man aged 70 or older with urothelial cancer.

This clone was detected many times. The V call is TRBV6-4, the J call TRBJ2-7; the match to TRBD2 covers 13 bases. The CDR3 consists of 14 residues. J was trimmed by 5 bases and V by 2 bases; bases with no gene match: 0. Germline CDR1 MRHNA, CDR2 SNTAGT. The CDR3 DNA reads as TGTGCCAGCAGTGACGGACTAGCGGGAGACGAGCAGTACTTC. Translation gives CASSDGLAGDEQYF.

The chain has TRBV15 and TRBJ1-3; 7 bases are shared with TRBD1. The germline gives CDR1 LNHNV, CDR2 YYDKDF (reference sequence). V shed 3 bases, J shed 4 bases, and the junction held 6 bases outside the gene matches. The CDR3 covers 15 residues. CDR3 sequence (DNA): TGTGCCACCAGCAGTGGGGACAGTGGCGGAAACACCATATATTTT. Protein: CATSSGDSGGNTIYF.

The rearrangement uses TRBV7-9 and TRBJ1-1; a weak D match, TRBD1 (5 bases). V lost 7 bases to trimming and J lost 0 bases, with 12 bases between them. This CDR3 region has 14 residues. Germline lookup yields CDR1 SEHNR and CDR2 FQNEAQ (reference sequence). This CDR3 is CASTWGGLNTEAFF. CDR3 sequence (DNA): TGTGCCAGCACCTGGGGGGGGTTGAACACTGAAGCTTTCTTT.

This chain uses TRBV10-3 with TRBJ2-1; 13 positions match TRBD2. The CDR3 length is 14 residues. Germline trimming cut 7 bases from V and 8 bases from J; bases unmatched to any gene: 5. Looked up from germline, CDR1 is ENHRY and CDR2 is SYGVKD. CDR3: CAITPTSGRDEQFF. For the CDR3, the DNA is TGTGCCATCACCCCCACTAGCGGGAGGGATGAGCAGTTCTTC.

The genes are TRBV2 and TRBJ2-3; a possible D gene is TRBD1 (6 bases). CDR3 length: 14 residues. Germline values: CDR1 SNHLY, CDR2 FYNNEI. V was shortened by 0 bases and J by 4 bases, with 8 bases between the two germline ends. In nucleotides, the CDR3 is TGTGCCAGCAGTGAAGCGGCAGGGGCAGATACGCAGTATTTT. Protein sequence: CASSEAAGADTQYF.

The chain uses TRBV28 and TRBJ1-1; D is unclear. Germline V gives CDR1 MDHEN, CDR2 SYDVKM. V was pared by 2 bases and J by 7 bases, with 8 bases between. The CDR3 totals 12 residues. The CDR3 loop is CASSLSKVEAFF. CDR3 sequence (DNA): TGTGCCAGCAGTTTAAGCAAAGTTGAAGCTTTCTTT.

The chain has TRBV4-3 and TRBJ2-7; 9 nucleotides align to TRBD2. Germline CDR1 LGHNA, CDR2 YSLEER. Losses at the gene ends were 0 bases for V and 4 bases for J; bases not matched to a gene: 7. This CDR3 is built from 16 residues. The CDR3 region has the DNA TGCGCCAGCAGCCAAGAGTCGACTAGCGGTTTATACGAGCAGTACTTC. Amino acids: CASSQESTSGLYEQYF.

The count of this clone is one. This chain connects TRBV28 to TRBJ2-3; TRBD2 agrees at 8 bases. V shed 3 bases and J 6 bases; nucleotides not matched to a gene: 8. The V gene's germline CDR1 is MDHEN and CDR2 SYDVKM. The CDR3 loop spans 15 amino acids. Here the CDR3 DNA reads TGTGCCAGCAGTTTTTTGAGCGGGAGCGGGGATACGCAGTATTTT. Translated, it gives CASSFLSGSGDTQYF.